This TCR beta chain was obtained from a study of PD-1 blockade in classical Hodgkin lymphoma. As regards this clone: Its antigen is still unknown.

Findings and limits, study-wide: For complete responders, baseline diversity was comparable to that of newly diagnosed patients. Undefined causes, possibly disease activity or prior therapy, underlie the repertoire differences. Relapsed/refractory patients reportedly had the lowest baseline TCR diversity, below newly diagnosed patients, who were below healthy donors.

After autologous stem cell transplantation all patients relapsed, and prior brentuximab vedotin exposure differed between cohorts. The method was immunoSEQ multiplex PCR; TCRdb's version includes in-frame clones alone and lacks a portion of them. This sample yields 89,000 or so clones, of which around 90% are seen a single time; roughly 3% belongs to the top ten. The starting material was peripheral blood mononuclear cells (PBMCs), obtained before the second cycle of nivolumab. The TCR originated in a human donor with classical Hodgkin lymphoma.

For the CDR3, the DNA is TGCGCCAGCAGCTCTAGCGGGAGCTCCTACAATGAGCAGTTCTTC. Its protein product is CASSSSGSSYNEQFF. V and J are TRBV5-1 and TRBJ2-1; 10 bases fit TRBD2. This CDR3 contains 15 residues. Germline CDR1 is SGHRS and CDR2 is YFSETQ. V lost 3 bases to trimming and J lost 0 bases; unmatched junction nucleotides: 0.